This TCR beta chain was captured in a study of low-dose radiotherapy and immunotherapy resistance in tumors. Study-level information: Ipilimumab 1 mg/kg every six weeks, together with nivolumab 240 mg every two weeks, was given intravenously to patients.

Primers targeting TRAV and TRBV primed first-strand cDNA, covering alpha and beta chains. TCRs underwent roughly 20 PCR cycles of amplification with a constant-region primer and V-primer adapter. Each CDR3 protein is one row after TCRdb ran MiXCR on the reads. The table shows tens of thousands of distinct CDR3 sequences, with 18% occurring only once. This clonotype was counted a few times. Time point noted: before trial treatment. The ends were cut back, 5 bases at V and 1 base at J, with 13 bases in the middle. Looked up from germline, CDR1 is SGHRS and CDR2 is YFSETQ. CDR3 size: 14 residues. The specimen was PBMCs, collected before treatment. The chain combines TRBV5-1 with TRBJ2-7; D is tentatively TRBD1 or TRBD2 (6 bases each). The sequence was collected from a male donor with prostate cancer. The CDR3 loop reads CASSPGGQSYEQYF. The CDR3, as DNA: TGCGCCAGCAGTCCCGGGGGCCAGTCCTACGAGCAGTACTTC.